This TCR beta chain was documented in a study of cytomegalovirus exposure and HLA in healthy donors. Study details: Caucasian-associated ancestry cluster membership applied to less than 85% of approximately 420 genotyped donors.

As concerns this clone: Its antigen is currently unknown.

Primers: 60 Vbeta forward and 13 Jbeta reverse. This table comes from immunoSEQ multiplex PCR, and its TCRdb copy is limited to in-frame clones, with some not included. The listing records about 88,000 clones. General study results and limits: The listing of 150 or so TCR beta chains classed them as cytomegalovirus-associated. After further analysis at a later stage, roughly 16,000 TCR beta sequences were associated with HLA alleles at 0.05 false discovery rate.

Those who donated were healthy bone marrow donors. The sequence derives from a girl aged 10-17 years in good health and CMV-seropositive. The specimen was PBMCs.

The CDR3 is CASRGSVNQPQHF. The CDR3 DNA follows: TGTGCCAGCAGGGGGAGTGTCAATCAGCCCCAGCATTTT. This chain links TRBV27 with TRBJ1-5; D gene unclear. CDR3 size: 13 residues. The germline V gene encodes CDR1 MNHEY and CDR2 SMNVEV (reference sequence). Trimming pared 6 bases from V and 3 bases from J, leaving 9 bases between.